This T cell receptor (beta chain) was recorded in a study of blood T cell repertoires in COVID-19. For the study at large: Samples taken during acute and convalescent COVID-19 were collected in the United States, Italy and Spain. PBMCs, B-cell-depleted T cells, or T cells were the source of the cDNA or gDNA that made up the material.

The germline gives CDR1 MNHEY, CDR2 SVGAGI. The CDR3 consists of 15 residues. Trimming took off 4 bases at V and 3 bases at J, with 13 bases between the two ends. In the original analysis: Amplifying reference gene primers gave estimates of nucleated cell counts. Repertoires were generated with immunoSEQ multiplex PCR, while TCRdb's copy carries only in-frame clones and drops some. That table supplies the V and J calls and clone size; D and trimming were determined from the DNA. The sample has 150,000 to 190,000 clones; 80% to 90% are singletons. Followed longitudinally, the Seattle patients had been enrolled during active infection.

Sequencing was carried out using peripheral blood. The chain couples TRBV6-5 to TRBJ2-1; D perhaps matches TRBD2 (6 bases). This TCR derives from a woman aged 55-70 years with COVID-19, enrolled during active disease. The DNA of the CDR3 is TGTGCCAGCAGTTGGGGCGGGGAATTCTACAATGAGCAGTTCTTC. Its translation is CASSWGGEFYNEQFF.